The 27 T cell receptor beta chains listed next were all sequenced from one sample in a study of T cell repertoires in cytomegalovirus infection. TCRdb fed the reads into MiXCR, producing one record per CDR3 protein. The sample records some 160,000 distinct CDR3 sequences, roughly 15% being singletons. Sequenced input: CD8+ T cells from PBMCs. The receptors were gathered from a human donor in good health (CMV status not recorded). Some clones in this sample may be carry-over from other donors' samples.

The CDR3 loop is CASSPQVGTVTYEQYF. CDR3 coding DNA: TGTGCCAGTAGTCCTCAAGTCGGGACAGTTACCTACGAGCAGTACTTC. This sequence joins TRBV19 and TRBJ2-7; 7 bases match TRBD1. Germline V gene lookup returns CDR1 LNHDA and CDR2 SQIVND (reference sequence). J lost 2 bases, V lost 5 bases, and 12 bases had no gene match. This CDR3 is 16 amino acids long.

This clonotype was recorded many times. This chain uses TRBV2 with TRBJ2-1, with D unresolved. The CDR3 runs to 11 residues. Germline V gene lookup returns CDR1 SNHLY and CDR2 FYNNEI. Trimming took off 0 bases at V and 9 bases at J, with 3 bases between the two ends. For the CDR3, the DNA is TGTGCCAGCAGTGAAGCCCCTGAGCAGTTCTTC. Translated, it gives CASSEAPEQFF.

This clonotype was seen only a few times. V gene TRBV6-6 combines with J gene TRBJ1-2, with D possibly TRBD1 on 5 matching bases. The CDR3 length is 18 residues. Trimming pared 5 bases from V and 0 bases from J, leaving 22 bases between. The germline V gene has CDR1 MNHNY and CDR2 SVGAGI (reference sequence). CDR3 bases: TGTGCCAGCAGTCTCCCACCCCTCCGCAGGGCCTCTAACTATGGCTACACCTTC. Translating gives CASSLPPLRRASNYGYTF.

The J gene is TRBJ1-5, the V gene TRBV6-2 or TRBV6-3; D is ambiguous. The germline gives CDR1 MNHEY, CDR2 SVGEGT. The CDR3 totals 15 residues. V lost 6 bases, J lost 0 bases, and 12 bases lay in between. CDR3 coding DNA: TGTGCCAGCAGCCCAGGACGGGGTAGCAATCAGCCCCAGCATTTT. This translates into CASSPGRGSNQPQHF.

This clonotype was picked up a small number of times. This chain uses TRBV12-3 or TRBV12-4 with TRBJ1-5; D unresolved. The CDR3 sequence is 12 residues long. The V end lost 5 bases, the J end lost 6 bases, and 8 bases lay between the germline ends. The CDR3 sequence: CASSPFGQPQHF. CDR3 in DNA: TGTGCCAGCAGTCCGTTCGGTCAGCCCCAGCATTTT.

The CDR3, as DNA: TGTGCCAGCAGCTTACCCGTGGGAGGGAACACCGGGGAGCTGTTTTTT. As protein: CASSLPVGGNTGELFF. This chain links TRBV7-2 with TRBJ2-2; a possible D gene is TRBD2 (6 bases). The CDR3 spans 16 residues. Germline loops: CDR1 SGHTA, CDR2 FQGNSA. Trimming removed 2 bases from V and 1 base from J, with 11 bases in between.

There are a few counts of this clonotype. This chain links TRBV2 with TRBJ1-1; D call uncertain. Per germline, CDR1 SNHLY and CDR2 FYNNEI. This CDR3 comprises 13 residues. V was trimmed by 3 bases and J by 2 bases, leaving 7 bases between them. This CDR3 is CASSETPNTEAFF. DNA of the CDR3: TGTGCCAGCAGTGAGACACCCAACACTGAAGCTTTCTTT. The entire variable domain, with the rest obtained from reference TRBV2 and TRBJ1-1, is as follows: EPEVTQTPSHQVTQMGQEVILRCVPISNHLYFYWYRQILGQKVEFLVSFYNNEISEKSEIFDDQFSVERPDGSNFTLKIRSTKLEDSAMYFCASSETPNTEAFFGQGTRLTVV.

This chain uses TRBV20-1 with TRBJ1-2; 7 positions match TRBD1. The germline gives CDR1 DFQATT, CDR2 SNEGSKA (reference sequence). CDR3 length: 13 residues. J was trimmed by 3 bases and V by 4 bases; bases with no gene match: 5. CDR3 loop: CSATGTEDYGYTF. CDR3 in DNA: TGCAGTGCTACCGGGACAGAGGACTATGGCTACACCTTC.

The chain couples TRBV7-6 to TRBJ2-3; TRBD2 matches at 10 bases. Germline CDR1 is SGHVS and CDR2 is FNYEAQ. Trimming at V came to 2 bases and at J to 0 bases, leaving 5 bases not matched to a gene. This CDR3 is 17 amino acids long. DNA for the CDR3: TGTGCCAGCAGCTTATTGCCTAGCGGGGGTAGCACAGATACGCAGTATTTT. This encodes CASSLLPSGGSTDTQYF.

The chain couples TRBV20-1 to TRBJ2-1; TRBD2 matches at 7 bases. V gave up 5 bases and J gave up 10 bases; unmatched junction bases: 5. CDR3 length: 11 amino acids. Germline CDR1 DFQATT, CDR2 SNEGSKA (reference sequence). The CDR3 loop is CSALAGPEQFF. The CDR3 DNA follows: TGCAGTGCTTTAGCGGGCCCCGAGCAGTTCTTC.

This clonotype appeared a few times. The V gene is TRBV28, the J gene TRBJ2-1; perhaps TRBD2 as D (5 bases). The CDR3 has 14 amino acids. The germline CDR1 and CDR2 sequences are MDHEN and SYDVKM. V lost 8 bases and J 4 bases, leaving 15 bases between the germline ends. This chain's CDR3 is CASLLGSGYNEQFF. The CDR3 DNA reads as TGTGCCAGCCTCCTTGGTTCGGGATACAATGAGCAGTTCTTC. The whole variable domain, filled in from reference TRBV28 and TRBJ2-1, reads DVKVTQSSRYLVKRTGEKVFLECVQDMDHENMFWYRQDPGLGLRLIYFSYDVKMKEKGDIPEGYSVSREKKERFSLILESASTNQTSMYLCASLLGSGYNEQFFGPGTRLTVL.

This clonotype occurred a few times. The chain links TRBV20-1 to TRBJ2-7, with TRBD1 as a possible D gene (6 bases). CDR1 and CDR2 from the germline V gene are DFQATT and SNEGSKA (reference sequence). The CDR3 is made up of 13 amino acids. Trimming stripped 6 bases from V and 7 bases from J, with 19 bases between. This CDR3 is CSALRAQGSEQYF. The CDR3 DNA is TGCAGTGCCCTTAGGGCACAGGGCTCGGAGCAGTACTTC.

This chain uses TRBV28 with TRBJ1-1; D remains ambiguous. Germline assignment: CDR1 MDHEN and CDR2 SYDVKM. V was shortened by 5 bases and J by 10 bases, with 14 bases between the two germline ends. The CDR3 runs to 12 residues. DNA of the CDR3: TGTGCCAGCAGTCCCGGGAGAGATGGAGCTTTCTTT. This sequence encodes CASSPGRDGAFF.

As DNA, the CDR3 is TGTGCCAGCAGTTCATTCCGGGACAGCAATCAGCCCCAGCATTTT. This gives the protein CASSSFRDSNQPQHF. V gene TRBV6-5 combines with J gene TRBJ1-5, with D maybe TRBD1 (5 bases). The germline V gene encodes CDR1 MNHEY and CDR2 SVGAGI. V lost 4 bases and J lost 1, with 11 bases in between. The length of the CDR3 is 15 residues.

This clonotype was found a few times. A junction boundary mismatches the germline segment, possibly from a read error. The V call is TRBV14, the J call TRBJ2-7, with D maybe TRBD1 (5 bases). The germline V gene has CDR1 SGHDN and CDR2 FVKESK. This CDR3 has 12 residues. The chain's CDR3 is CASSKGSLPTDF. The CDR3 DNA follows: TGTGCCAGCAGCAAGGGGTCGCTCCCCACCGACTTC.

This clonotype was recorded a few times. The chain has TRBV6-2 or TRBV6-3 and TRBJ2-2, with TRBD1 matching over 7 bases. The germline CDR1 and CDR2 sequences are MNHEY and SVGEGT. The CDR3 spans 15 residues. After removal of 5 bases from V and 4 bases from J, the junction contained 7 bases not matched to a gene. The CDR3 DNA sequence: TGTGCCAGCAGTGAGACAGGGACAATCACCGGGGAGCTGTTTTTT. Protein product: CASSETGTITGELFF.

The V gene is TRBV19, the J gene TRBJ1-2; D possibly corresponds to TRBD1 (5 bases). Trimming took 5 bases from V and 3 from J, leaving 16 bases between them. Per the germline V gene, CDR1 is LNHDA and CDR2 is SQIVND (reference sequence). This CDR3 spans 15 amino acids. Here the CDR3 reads CASSPAAGGDYGYTF. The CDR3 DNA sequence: TGTGCCAGTAGTCCAGCCGCTGGGGGAGACTATGGCTACACCTTC.

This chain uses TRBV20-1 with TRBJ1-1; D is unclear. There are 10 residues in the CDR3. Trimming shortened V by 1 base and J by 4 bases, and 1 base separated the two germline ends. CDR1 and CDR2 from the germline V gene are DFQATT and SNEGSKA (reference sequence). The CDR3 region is CSARGTEAFF. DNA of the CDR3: TGCAGTGCTAGAGGCACTGAAGCTTTCTTT.

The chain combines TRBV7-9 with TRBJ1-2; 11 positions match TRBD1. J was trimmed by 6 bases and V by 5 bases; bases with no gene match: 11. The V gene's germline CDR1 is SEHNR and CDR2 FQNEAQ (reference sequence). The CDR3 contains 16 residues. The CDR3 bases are TGTGCCAGCAGCAATCATCGGGGACAGGGGGATCATGGCTACACCTTC. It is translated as CASSNHRGQGDHGYTF.

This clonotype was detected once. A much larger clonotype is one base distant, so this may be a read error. CDR3 region: CASSEGGRRVGYEQYF. The CDR3 DNA is TGTGCCAGCAGTGAAGGGGGGAGACGAGTTGGGTACGAGCAGTACTTC. The chain joins TRBV2 to TRBJ2-7; the D gene could be TRBD1 or TRBD2 (5 bases each). Germline V gene sequence: CDR1 SNHLY, CDR2 FYNNEI. V was cut by 1 base and J by 4 bases, with 17 bases left in between. CDR3 length: 16 amino acids.

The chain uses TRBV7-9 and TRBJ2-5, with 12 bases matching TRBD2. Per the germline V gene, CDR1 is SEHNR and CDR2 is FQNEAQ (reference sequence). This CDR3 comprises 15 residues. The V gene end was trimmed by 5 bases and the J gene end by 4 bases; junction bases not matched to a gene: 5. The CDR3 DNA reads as TGTGCCAGCAGCCCCGCGACTAGCGGGGGAGAGACCCAGTACTTC. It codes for CASSPATSGGETQYF.

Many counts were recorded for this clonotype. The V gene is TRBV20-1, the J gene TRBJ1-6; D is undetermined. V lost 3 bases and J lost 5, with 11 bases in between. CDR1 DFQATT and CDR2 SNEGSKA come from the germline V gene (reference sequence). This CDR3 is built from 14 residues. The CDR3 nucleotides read TGCAGTGCTAGTTTGCCACGGGATAATTCACCCCTCCACTTT. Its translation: CSASLPRDNSPLHF.

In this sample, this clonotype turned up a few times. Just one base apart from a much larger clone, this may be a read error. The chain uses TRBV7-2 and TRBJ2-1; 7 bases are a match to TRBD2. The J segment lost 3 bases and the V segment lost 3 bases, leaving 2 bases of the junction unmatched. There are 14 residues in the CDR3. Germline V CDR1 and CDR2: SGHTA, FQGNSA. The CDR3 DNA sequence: TGTGCCAGCAGCTTCCGGGACTACTACAATGAGCAGTTCTTC. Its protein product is CASSFRDYYNEQFF.

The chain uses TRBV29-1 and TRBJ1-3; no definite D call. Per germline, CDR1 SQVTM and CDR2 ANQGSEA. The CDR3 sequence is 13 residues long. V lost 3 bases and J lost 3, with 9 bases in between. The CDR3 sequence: CSVEPRYGNTIYF. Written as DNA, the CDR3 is TGCAGCGTTGAGCCCCGGTATGGAAACACCATATATTTT.

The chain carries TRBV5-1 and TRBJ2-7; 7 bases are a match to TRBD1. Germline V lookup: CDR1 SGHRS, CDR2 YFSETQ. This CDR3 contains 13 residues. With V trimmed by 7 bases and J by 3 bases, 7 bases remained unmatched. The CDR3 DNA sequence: TGCGCCAGCGGTAATACAGGGGACTACGAGCAGTACTTC. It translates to CASGNTGDYEQYF.

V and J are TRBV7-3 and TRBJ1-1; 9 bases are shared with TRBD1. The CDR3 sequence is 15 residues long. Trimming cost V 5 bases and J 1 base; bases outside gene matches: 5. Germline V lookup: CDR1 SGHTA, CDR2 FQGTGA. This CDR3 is CASSPQDRGNTEAFF. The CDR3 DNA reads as TGTGCCAGCAGCCCCCAGGACAGGGGGAACACTGAAGCTTTCTTT.

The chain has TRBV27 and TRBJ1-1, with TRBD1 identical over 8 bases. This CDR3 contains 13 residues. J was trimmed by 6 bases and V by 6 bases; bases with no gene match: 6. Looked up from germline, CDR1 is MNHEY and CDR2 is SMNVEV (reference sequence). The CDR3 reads CASRNTGGSEAFF. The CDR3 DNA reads TGTGCCAGCAGAAATACAGGGGGGTCTGAAGCTTTCTTT.